This record covers a single T cell receptor (beta chain). This entry belongs to a study of blood T cell repertoires in COVID-19. Study-level information: Whether acute or convalescent, the COVID-19 samples came from the United States, Italy and Spain. Sample material is recorded as cDNA or gDNA derived from T cells, B-cell-depleted T cells, or PBMCs.

Per the germline V gene, CDR1 is LNHNV and CDR2 is YYDKDF (reference sequence). Between the trimmed V and J ends, which lost 0 bases and 0 bases, there was a span of 9 bases. This CDR3 spans 16 amino acids. Source study methods: How many nucleated cells were present was estimated from reference gene primer amplification. Sequenced by immunoSEQ multiplex PCR; TCRdb stores in-frame clones only, minus some. V, J and clone size are taken as reported in that table, and D and trimming were inferred from the DNA itself. Of over 200,000 clones in the sample, about 80% were seen once. This chain uses TRBV15 with TRBJ1-3, with D hard to call. The source of this sequence is a man aged 50 to 59 with active or convalescent COVID-19. The sequenced sample consisted of peripheral blood. The CDR3 nucleotides read TGTGCCACCAGCAGAGAAGGCAGCGGCTCTGGAAACACCATATATTTT. This sequence encodes CATSREGSGSGNTIYF.